This T cell receptor (beta chain) was sequenced during a study of blood T cell repertoires in COVID-19. Turning to the study itself: Sources were T cells, B-cell-depleted T cells, or PBMCs; the material itself was cDNA or gDNA.

Germline loops: CDR1 SQVTM, CDR2 ANQGSEA. The V end lost 5 bases, the J end lost 0 bases, and 13 bases lay between the germline ends. This CDR3 contains 15 residues. Measured with immunoSEQ multiplex PCR; TCRdb has only the in-frame clones, and not every one. The profile shows some 420,000 clones, 80% to 90% of them singletons. Recovered status in Cohort 3 required two negative PCRs, clearance, or symptom resolution. The V call is TRBV29-1, the J call TRBJ2-2; a possible D gene is TRBD1 (5 bases). Sequencing was done on a sample of PBMCs or T cells enriched from blood (not recorded which). This TCR was sampled from a man aged 25-40 years who had recovered from COVID-19. This CDR3 is CSVQGGFANTGELFF. CDR3 coding DNA: TGCAGCGTTCAGGGTGGATTCGCGAACACCGGGGAGCTGTTTTTT.